A selection of T cell receptor beta chains follows, all from one sample in a study of T cells in Graves' hyperthyroidism and ophthalmopathy. TCRdb reprocessed the multiplex PCR reads via MiXCR and lists one record per CDR3 protein. The sample includes 400,000 to 550,000 distinct CDR3 sequences, 13% to 15% of them seen just once. Sequences were obtained from blood. Receptors originate from a woman aged 18-35 years with Graves' hyperthyroidism. Both conserved end residues are part of each CDR3. A D gene is named only where the DNA matches it firmly. The size of a clone is reported for some rows only, either as once, few or many, or as a class for expanded clones.

clone_size | j_call | v_call | d_call | cdr3_nt | cdr3_aa
many | TRBJ1-1 | TRBV5-8 | NA | TGTGCCAGCAGCTTGTCCGGGACAAAAGCTTTCTTT | CASSLSGTKAFF
NA | TRBJ2-7 | TRBV15 | NA | TGTGCCACCAGCCCTGGGGGAGACTACGAGCAGTACTTC | CATSPGGDYEQYF
many | TRBJ2-3 | TRBV15 | NA | TGTGCCACCAGCAGACGGACAAGTGGCACAGATACGCAGTATTTT | CATSRRTSGTDTQYF
many | TRBJ2-1 | TRBV9 | TRBD1 | TGTGCCAGCAGCCATCCGTGGGGACAGCGACCCAATGAGCAGTTCTTC | CASSHPWGQRPNEQFF
few | TRBJ2-7 | TRBV10-3 | NA | TGTGCCATCAGTGCCCACAGGGTCGAGGACGAGCAGTACTTC | CAISAHRVEDEQYF
many | TRBJ1-1 | TRBV6-1 | NA | TGTGCCGGGAGAGGAGGCCCTGAAGCTTTCTTT | CAGRGGPEAFF
NA | TRBJ1-4 | TRBV4-2 | TRBD1 | TGTGCCAGCAGCGACAGGGATTTGGATGAAAAACTGTTTTTT | CASSDRDLDEKLFF
few | TRBJ1-5 | TRBV19 | NA | TGTGCCAGTAGTATTATAGGGACGGGACAGCCCCAGCATTTT | CASSIIGTGQPQHF
NA | TRBJ1-1 | TRBV3-1 | NA | TGTGCCAGCCGCTTGGGTCCTAACACTGAAGCTTTCTTT | CASRLGPNTEAFF
many | TRBJ2-2 | TRBV2 | NA | TGTGCCAGCAGTGAAGCGTGGGTAGCGGCCGGGGAGCTGTTTTTT | CASSEAWVAAGELFF
many | TRBJ2-7 | TRBV27 | NA | TGTGCCAGCAGTTTACGACAGGAGTGGGAGCAGTACTTC | CASSLRQEWEQYF
few | TRBJ2-1 | TRBV12-3/TRBV12-4 | NA | TGTGCCAGCTCCTGGGGGCAGGGCTCCTACAATGAGCAGTTCTTC | CASSWGQGSYNEQFF
many | TRBJ1-1 | TRBV4-1 | NA | TGCGCCAGCAGCCAGGAGGGACACTCAGACCGAGGAGCTTTCTTT | CASSQEGHSDRGAFF
NA | TRBJ1-1 | TRBV4-1 | NA | TGCGCCAGCAGCCGAGGCTCCAGCACTGAAGCTTTCTTT | CASSRGSSTEAFF
many | TRBJ1-1 | TRBV5-1 | NA | TGCGCCAGCAGCCCCGAAGGTGGAGTTGACACTGAAGCTTTCTTT | CASSPEGGVDTEAFF
NA | TRBJ1-2 | TRBV4-1 | NA | TGCGCCAGCAGCCAAGTGGGAAATCAAGGCTATGGCTACACCTTC | CASSQVGNQGYGYTF